One and the same sample provided the 28 T cell receptor beta chains below, sequenced in a study of blood T cell repertoires in COVID-19. Data came from immunoSEQ multiplex PCR; TCRdb stores just in-frame clones and leaves some out. The data contain more than 150,000 clones, 80% to 90% of them singletons. The source material was peripheral blood. Every receptor here comes from an elderly woman with COVID-19, enrolled during active disease.

The chain employs TRBV19 and TRBJ1-5; possibly TRBD1 for D (5 bases). The CDR3 consists of 14 residues. Germline V gene lookup returns CDR1 LNHDA and CDR2 SQIVND (reference sequence). The V end lost 4 bases, the J end lost 9 bases, and 16 bases lay between the germline ends. DNA for the CDR3: TGTGCCAGTAGTACCCTCGGGGGGTATGGGCCCCAGCATTTT. It yields the protein CASSTLGGYGPQHF.

The J gene is TRBJ1-2, the V gene TRBV28; D is undetermined. Trimming took off 6 bases at V and 8 bases at J, with 10 bases between the two ends. The CDR3 extends over 11 amino acids. Germline CDR1 reads MDHEN; CDR2 reads SYDVKM. This CDR3 reads CASSAGRGYTF. In DNA, the CDR3 is TGTGCCAGCAGCGCCGGGAGGGGCTACACCTTC.

V is TRBV6-5 and J is TRBJ1-1; 7 bases align to TRBD1. The V gene's germline CDR1 is MNHEY and CDR2 SVGAGI. CDR3 size: 14 residues. Germline trimming cut 6 bases from V and 1 base from J; bases unmatched to any gene: 5. The CDR3 DNA sequence: TGTGCCAGCAGCAACGAGGGGGCGAACACTGAAGCTTTCTTT. Its protein is CASSNEGANTEAFF.

This clone was counted many times. The chain recombines TRBV2 with TRBJ1-4; D is possibly TRBD1 (6 bases). Germline loops: CDR1 SNHLY, CDR2 FYNNEI. The ends were cut back, 6 bases at V and 8 bases at J, with 16 bases in the middle. This CDR3 has 14 amino acids. The CDR3, as DNA: TGTGCCAGCAGCGCCTGGGGGCTCGGAGAAAAACTGTTTTTT. Protein product: CASSAWGLGEKLFF.

The chain combines TRBV19 with TRBJ2-2, with 7 bases matching TRBD1. The CDR3 runs 16 residues. V lost 6 bases to trimming and J lost 0 bases; unmatched junction nucleotides: 7. The V gene's germline CDR1 is LNHDA and CDR2 SQIVND (reference sequence). The CDR3 protein is CASRRRQGTNTGELFF. For the CDR3, the DNA is TGTGCCAGTAGAAGAAGACAGGGCACGAACACCGGGGAGCTGTTTTTT.

This chain joins TRBV28 and TRBJ1-3; the D is unclear. The CDR3 is 14 amino acids. V dropped 0 bases and J dropped 0 bases, with 3 bases sitting between them. Per the germline V gene, CDR1 is MDHEN and CDR2 is SYDVKM. CDR3 loop: CASSLWSSGNTIYF. The CDR3 nucleotides read TGTGCCAGCAGTTTATGGAGCTCTGGAAACACCATATATTTT. The full variable domain, completed using reference TRBV28 and TRBJ1-3, is DVKVTQSSRYLVKRTGEKVFLECVQDMDHENMFWYRQDPGLGLRLIYFSYDVKMKEKGDIPEGYSVSREKKERFSLILESASTNQTSMYLCASSLWSSGNTIYFGEGSWLTVV.

This sequence joins TRBV10-3 and TRBJ2-7; 7 nucleotides align to TRBD1. CDR1 and CDR2 from the germline V gene are ENHRY and SYGVKD. The CDR3 is made up of 13 amino acids. The ends lost 9 bases at V and 6 bases at J; junction bases unmatched: 11. The CDR3 DNA follows: TGTGCCATTACTCCCGGGACAGAGCTCGAGCAGTACTTC. The encoded protein is CAITPGTELEQYF.

The J gene is TRBJ1-2, the V gene TRBV21-1. TRBV21-1 is described as a pseudogene. This CDR3 region has 14 residues. The CDR3 loop reads CASSKARRGDGYTF. In DNA form, the CDR3 reads TGTGCCAGCAGCAAAGCGCGTCGGGGGGATGGCTACACCTTC.

This chain joins TRBV19 and TRBJ1-4, with unresolved D. Trimming left V 4 bases short and J 4 bases short, with 28 bases between. Germline V gene data show CDR1 as LNHDA and CDR2 as SQIVND (reference sequence). The length of the CDR3 is 20 residues. The CDR3, as DNA: TGTGCCAGTAGTAACCCGATCACTTACAGACGGCATACCAATAATGAAAAACTGTTTTTT. It specifies CASSNPITYRRHTNNEKLFF. Combining the CDR3 with reference TRBV19 and TRBJ1-4 gives the whole variable domain DGGITQSPKYLFRKEGQNVTLSCEQNLNHDAMYWYRQDPGQGLRLIYYSQIVNDFQKGDIAEGYSVSREKKESFPLTVTSAQKNPTAFYLCASSNPITYRRHTNNEKLFFGSGTQLSVL.

The table lists this clone with a count of one. The chain joins TRBV7-6 to TRBJ2-7; 8 positions agree with TRBD1. Germline V gene data show CDR1 as SGHVS and CDR2 as FNYEAQ. The CDR3 consists of 15 residues. The junction had 4 bases not matched to a gene; V was cut back by 1 base and J by 2 bases. CDR3 amino acids: CASSLVGTGPYEQYF. The CDR3 DNA follows: TGTGCCAGCAGCTTAGTTGGGACAGGCCCCTACGAGCAGTACTTC.

V is TRBV2 and J is TRBJ1-1, with 7 nucleotides matching TRBD1. The ends lost 6 bases at V and 0 bases at J; junction bases unmatched: 7. The CDR3 sequence is 15 residues long. The germline V gene encodes CDR1 SNHLY and CDR2 FYNNEI. The CDR3 region is CASRGQLIMNTEAFF. The CDR3 DNA sequence: TGTGCCAGCAGGGGACAGCTGATCATGAACACTGAAGCTTTCTTT. The variable domain in full, completed from reference TRBV2 and TRBJ1-1, reads EPEVTQTPSHQVTQMGQEVILRCVPISNHLYFYWYRQILGQKVEFLVSFYNNEISEKSEIFDDQFSVERPDGSNFTLKIRSTKLEDSAMYFCASRGQLIMNTEAFFGQGTRLTVV.

V is TRBV7-9 and J is TRBJ2-7, with TRBD1 as a possible D gene (6 bases). The CDR3 is 13 amino acids. The germline V gene has CDR1 SEHNR and CDR2 FQNEAQ (reference sequence). Trimming shortened V by 5 bases and J by 2 bases, and 10 bases separated the two germline ends. The CDR3 DNA sequence: TGTGCCAGCAGCGACAGGAGTACCTACGAGCAGTACTTC. Protein: CASSDRSTYEQYF.

The CDR3 is CASRTGTANTGELFF. The CDR3 nucleotides are TGTGCCAGCAGGACCGGGACAGCGAACACCGGGGAGCTGTTTTTT. This chain uses TRBV28 with TRBJ2-2; 7 bases fit TRBD1. V gave up 6 bases and J gave up 0 bases; unmatched junction bases: 4. Germline lookup yields CDR1 MDHEN and CDR2 SYDVKM. CDR3 size: 15 residues.

This clone showed up just a few times. The rearrangement links TRBV6-6 to TRBJ2-2; the match to TRBD1 covers 9 bases. CDR1 and CDR2 from the germline V gene are MNHNY and SVGAGI (reference sequence). This CDR3 is 15 amino acids long. V was pared by 8 bases and J by 1 base, with 5 bases of the junction left unmatched. CDR3 loop: CASRDRVENTGELFF. As DNA, the CDR3 is TGTGCCAGCCGGGACAGGGTCGAGAACACCGGGGAGCTGTTTTTT.

CDR3 in amino acids: CASSKEGAPHSPLHF. CDR3 coding DNA: TGCGCCAGCAGCAAGGAGGGGGCTCCCCATTCACCCCTCCACTTT. The chain uses TRBV4-1 and TRBJ1-6; 7 bases agree with TRBD1. The germline V gene has CDR1 MGHRA and CDR2 YSYEKL. Trimming cost V 5 bases and J 8 bases; bases outside gene matches: 9. CDR3 length: 15 amino acids.

The table lists this clone with many counts. The chain joins TRBV5-1 to TRBJ1-2; D may be TRBD1 (6 bases). Between the trimmed V and J ends, which lost 6 bases and 4 bases, there was a span of 16 bases. This CDR3 is 14 amino acids long. Germline loops: CDR1 SGHRS, CDR2 YFSETQ. CDR3 in amino acids: CASTLQGESYGYTF. The CDR3 region has the DNA TGCGCCAGCACCCTACAGGGAGAAAGCTATGGCTACACCTTC.

The V and J genes are TRBV19 and TRBJ2-2, with 10 bases lining up with TRBD2. The CDR3 is 16 amino acids. Germline CDR1 and CDR2: LNHDA and SQIVND (reference sequence). The V and J ends lost 7 bases and 7 bases, in that order; junction bases with no gene match: 12. Here the CDR3 DNA reads TGTGCCAGTACCAATGTCGCTAGCGGGGGAGGCGGGGAGCTGTTTTTT. Translating gives CASTNVASGGGGELFF.

The chain links TRBV19 to TRBJ1-1; D may be TRBD1 (5 bases). Germline CDR1 LNHDA, CDR2 SQIVND (reference sequence). The CDR3 runs 15 residues. With 3 bases removed from V and 0 bases from J, the gap between germline ends came to 11 bases. In DNA, the CDR3 is TGTGCCAGTAGTATGGGGCGACAGATGAACACTGAAGCTTTCTTT. Translating gives CASSMGRQMNTEAFF.

This rearrangement joins TRBV2 to TRBJ1-4; no definite D call. CDR3 size: 13 residues. The germline CDR1 and CDR2 sequences are SNHLY and FYNNEI. Trimming shortened V by 4 bases and J by 7 bases, and 10 bases separated the two germline ends. The CDR3 protein is CASSVNTGEKLFF. For the CDR3, the DNA is TGTGCCAGCAGTGTAAACACGGGTGAAAAACTGTTTTTT.

The J gene is TRBJ1-1, the V gene TRBV5-6; 7 positions agree with TRBD1. Germline V lookup: CDR1 SGHDT, CDR2 YYEEEE. After removal of 4 bases from V and 4 bases from J, the junction contained 7 bases not matched to a gene. CDR3 length equals 14 residues. The CDR3, as DNA: TGTGCCAGCAGCCCCCAGGGGGGTAGCACTGAAGCTTTCTTT. Translated: CASSPQGGSTEAFF.

This clone has a count of ten or more. The chain employs TRBV2 and TRBJ2-1, with a possible D match to TRBD2 (6 bases). Trimming removed 11 bases at V and 10 bases at J, with 18 bases between. Germline V lookup: CDR1 SNHLY, CDR2 FYNNEI. The CDR3 length is 12 residues. The DNA for the CDR3 is TGTGCCGGAAGGAGACTAGAAAGAGAGCAGTTCTTC. Its translation: CAGRRLEREQFF.

The V call is TRBV18, the J call TRBJ2-7, with D possibly matching TRBD1 (6 bases). Looked up from germline, CDR1 is KGHSH and CDR2 is LQKENI. The CDR3 loop spans 15 amino acids. Trimming shortened V by 2 bases and J by 0 bases, and 11 bases separated the two germline ends. CDR3 in amino acids: CASSPTQGSSYEQYF. DNA of the CDR3: TGTGCCAGCTCACCAACGCAGGGGAGCTCCTACGAGCAGTACTTC.

For the CDR3, the DNA is TGTGCCAGCAGCTTAGGAGGGAGGGCCCCGGATGAGCAGTTCTTC. Encoded protein: CASSLGGRAPDEQFF. V gene TRBV11-2 combines with J gene TRBJ2-1; the match to TRBD2 covers 7 bases. The germline CDR1 and CDR2 sequences are SGHAT and FQNNGV. The V and J ends lost 1 base and 8 bases, in that order; junction bases with no gene match: 8. CDR3 length: 15 amino acids. Based on the CDR3 plus reference TRBV11-2 and TRBJ2-1, the full variable domain is EAGVAQSPRYKIIEKRQSVAFWCNPISGHATLYWYQQILGQGPKLLIQFQNNGVVDDSQLPKDRFSAERLKGVDSTLKIQPAKLEDSAVYLCASSLGGRAPDEQFFGPGTRLTVL.

The rearrangement uses TRBV23-1 and TRBJ1-5; 8 nucleotides line up with TRBD1. TRBV23-1 is an open reading frame, and its role is uncertain. V was pared by 0 bases and J by 5 bases, with 6 bases of the junction left unmatched. The CDR3 spans 16 residues. CDR3 nucleotides: TGCGCCAGCAGTCAATCGAGGACAGGGAAATATCAGCCCCAGCATTTT. It is translated as CASSQSRTGKYQPQHF.

The chain employs TRBV7-9 and TRBJ2-7; 9 nucleotides align to TRBD1. J was trimmed by 1 base and V by 3 bases; bases with no gene match: 4. CDR1 is SEHNR and CDR2 is FQNEAQ in the germline V gene (reference sequence). The CDR3 covers 15 residues. DNA of the CDR3: TGTGCCAGCAGCTTGGGGACAGGGTCTTCCTACGAGCAGTACTTC. Its translation is CASSLGTGSSYEQYF.

This rearrangement joins TRBV7-2 to TRBJ2-1; D may be TRBD1 (5 bases). The CDR3 totals 15 residues. Trimming stripped 1 base from V and 6 bases from J, with 13 bases between. Looked up from germline, CDR1 is SGHTA and CDR2 is FQGNSA. The CDR3: CASSLVVGPGNEQFF. CDR3 DNA: TGTGCCAGCAGCTTAGTCGTGGGGCCCGGCAATGAGCAGTTCTTC.

V and J are TRBV18 and TRBJ2-4; 7 bases are a match to TRBD1. The germline gives CDR1 KGHSH, CDR2 LQKENI. Unmatched junction bases numbered 8, after V lost 3 bases and J lost 0 bases. This CDR3 has 17 amino acids. For the CDR3, the DNA is TGTGCCAGCTCACCCTTTGGACAGGTACTAGCCAAAAACATTCAGTACTTC. This codes for CASSPFGQVLAKNIQYF.

The chain's CDR3 is CASSYGLAGGNEQFF. The CDR3 coding sequence is TGTGCCAGCAGCTACGGACTAGCGGGAGGCAATGAGCAGTTCTTC. The chain carries TRBV3-1 (or the pseudogene TRBV3-2) and TRBJ2-1; 14 bases map to TRBD2. The germline V gene encodes CDR1 LGHDT and CDR2 YNNKEL (reference sequence). The V and J ends lost 5 bases and 6 bases, in that order; junction bases with no gene match: 3. The CDR3 contains 15 residues.